These 25 T cell receptor beta chains were sequenced from one sample in a study of OX40 agonist ivuxolimab in advanced cancers. Profiled with immunoSEQ multiplex PCR; TCRdb holds only in-frame clones, not every one. Found here are 20,000 or so clones, about nine tenths of them singletons; the top ten hold 25% to 35%. Source: CD4+ or CD8+ T cells sorted from blood, taken in a trial of the OX40 agonist ivuxolimab. The receptors come from an adult with an advanced solid tumor such as melanoma, head and neck, liver or kidney cancer.

The chain links TRBV29-1 to TRBJ2-1, with TRBD1 matching over 7 bases. The length of the CDR3 is 11 residues. CDR1 is SQVTM and CDR2 is ANQGSEA in the germline V gene. V shed 8 bases and J 6 bases; nucleotides not matched to a gene: 4. In DNA form, the CDR3 reads TGCAGCCCCCGGACAGGCAATGAGCAGTTCTTC. Translated: CSPRTGNEQFF.

This chain uses TRBV4-1 with TRBJ2-7; TRBD1 matches at 9 bases. The V gene's germline CDR1 is MGHRA and CDR2 YSYEKL. After removal of 8 bases from V and 2 bases from J, the junction contained 7 bases not matched to a gene. The CDR3 runs to 14 residues. CDR3 sequence: CASSEGQGPYEQYF. The CDR3 DNA reads as TGCGCCAGCTCCGAGGGACAGGGACCCTACGAGCAGTACTTC.

V usage is TRBV5-1 and J usage is TRBJ2-7; the D is unclear. Looked up from germline, CDR1 is SGHRS and CDR2 is YFSETQ. The V gene lost 1 base and the J gene lost 0 bases, with 8 bases spanning the gap. This CDR3 comprises 14 residues. CDR3 loop: CASSLQWISYEQYF. CDR3 nucleotide sequence: TGCGCCAGCAGCTTGCAGTGGATCTCCTACGAGCAGTACTTC. The full variable domain, completed using reference TRBV5-1 and TRBJ2-7, is KAGVTQTPRYLIKTRGQQVTLSCSPISGHRSVSWYQQTPGQGLQFLFEYFSETQRNKGNFPGRFSGRQFSNSRSEMNVSTLELGDSALYLCASSLQWISYEQYFGPGTRLTVT.

The chain has TRBV6-1 and TRBJ2-3; a weak D match, TRBD2 (6 bases). CDR1 is MNHNS, CDR2 SASEGT, per germline. Trimming removed 2 bases at V and 2 bases at J, with 20 bases between. The CDR3 covers 18 residues. CDR3 region: CASSERVGWTNPTDTQYF. In DNA form, the CDR3 reads TGTGCCAGCAGTGAACGTGTAGGGTGGACTAACCCCACAGATACGCAGTATTTT.

The rearrangement joins TRBV25-1 to TRBJ2-1, with D unclear. CDR3 size: 15 residues. CDR1 and CDR2 (germline): MGHDK, SYGVNS. Trimming removed 2 bases at V and 0 bases at J, with 8 bases between. The CDR3 is CASSEIGSSYNEQFF. The CDR3 nucleotides are TGTGCCAGCAGTGAAATTGGTAGCTCCTACAATGAGCAGTTCTTC.

This chain uses TRBV5-3 with TRBJ2-3; D is unclear. TRBV5-3 is assigned to the ORF class and has an uncertain function. Trimming took 2 bases from V and 1 from J, leaving 5 bases between them. This CDR3 comprises 13 residues. DNA of the CDR3: TGTGCCAGAAGCTTACGGGGCACAGATACGCAGTATTTT. This gives the protein CARSLRGTDTQYF.

This clone was counted only a few times. The V and J genes are TRBV12-5 and TRBJ1-2; no reliable D call. CDR1 and CDR2 (germline): LGHNT, FRNRAP. The V gene lost 0 bases and the J gene lost 8 bases, with 4 bases spanning the gap. The CDR3 runs to 11 residues. CDR3 in DNA: TGTGCTAGTGGTTTGGTAGAGGGCTACACCTTC. It yields the protein CASGLVEGYTF.

The V and J genes are TRBV6-5 and TRBJ1-6; tentatively, D is TRBD1 (5 bases). The CDR3 has 13 amino acids. The V end lost 4 bases, the J end lost 9 bases, and 10 bases lay between the germline ends. CDR1 is MNHEY and CDR2 is SVGAGI in the germline V gene. CDR3 DNA sequence: TGTGCCAGCAGTTTGGGGCTTACTTCACCCCTCCACTTT. The encoded protein is CASSLGLTSPLHF.

This chain connects TRBV5-5 to TRBJ2-3; 10 bases align to TRBD2. With 2 bases clipped from V and 4 bases from J, the junction kept 7 bases outside the gene matches. The CDR3 has 16 residues. CDR1 SGHKS and CDR2 YYEKEE come from the germline V gene (reference sequence). The CDR3 DNA sequence: TGTGCCAGCAGCTTCTTGGGACTAGCGCAGGCAGATACGCAGTATTTT. Translating it yields CASSFLGLAQADTQYF.

The chain carries TRBV10-1 and TRBJ1-4; 9 nucleotides match TRBD1. The V and J ends lost 2 bases and 8 bases, in that order; junction bases with no gene match: 12. The CDR3 is 17 amino acids. Germline V gene sequence: CDR1 WNHNN, CDR2 SYGVQD (reference sequence). The CDR3 nucleotides are TGCGCCAGCAGTGAGGTCTGGGCGACAGGGGGATGGGAAAAACTGTTTTTT. As protein: CASSEVWATGGWEKLFF.

This clone appeared a few times. The rearrangement links TRBV29-1 to TRBJ2-3; D gene unclear. Germline values: CDR1 SQVTM, CDR2 ANQGSEA. Deletions cut 6 bases from V and 5 bases from J, with 21 bases between. CDR3 length equals 15 residues. The CDR3 region is CSVVPGTLNIDTQYF. The CDR3 nucleotides are TGCAGCGTGGTTCCAGGCACATTAAATATAGATACGCAGTATTTT.

The CDR3 loop reads CASSHSGSGANQPQHF. The CDR3, as DNA: TGTGCCAGCAGCCACTCGGGTTCAGGAGCTAATCAGCCCCAGCATTTT. The gene calls are TRBV28 and TRBJ1-5; D is uncertain. The V and J ends lost 6 bases and 4 bases respectively, with 19 bases between them. The CDR3 loop spans 16 amino acids. In germline, CDR1 is MDHEN, CDR2 SYDVKM.

This sequence joins TRBV4-1 and TRBJ1-1; D is unresolved. There are 15 residues in the CDR3. Germline V CDR1 and CDR2: MGHRA, YSYEKL. Trimming removed 4 bases from V and 0 bases from J, with 12 bases in between. CDR3 protein: CASSLEEGMNTEAFF. DNA for the CDR3: TGCGCCAGCAGCCTGGAGGAGGGAATGAACACTGAAGCTTTCTTT.

The chain recombines TRBV5-5 with TRBJ2-6, with unresolved D. Trimming removed 0 bases at V and 1 base at J, with 8 bases between. Per the germline V gene, CDR1 is SGHKS and CDR2 is YYEKEE (reference sequence). This CDR3 is built from 16 residues. The CDR3: CASSLVGVSGANVLTF. Written as DNA, the CDR3 is TGTGCCAGCAGCTTGGTAGGCGTTTCTGGGGCCAACGTCCTGACTTTC.

This rearrangement joins TRBV6-4 to TRBJ2-1; 7 nucleotides match TRBD2. The junction had 16 bases not matched to a gene; V was cut back by 10 bases and J by 7 bases. The V gene's germline CDR1 is MRHNA and CDR2 SNTAGT. The CDR3 length is 15 residues. This CDR3 reads CATQAGREMGNEQFF. DNA for the CDR3: TGTGCCACCCAGGCTGGGAGGGAGATGGGGAATGAGCAGTTCTTC.

The CDR3 DNA is TGTGCCAGCAGCTTACCCGTTTGGAGAGGGGCGAACACCGGGGAGCTGTTTTTT. Translated: CASSLPVWRGANTGELFF. The J gene is TRBJ2-2, the V gene TRBV11-3, with D perhaps TRBD1 or TRBD2 (5 bases each). V lost 2 bases to trimming and J lost 0 bases, with 16 bases between them. Looked up from germline, CDR1 is SGHNT and CDR2 is YENEEA. This CDR3 comprises 18 residues.

This chain joins TRBV14 and TRBJ2-5, with 7 bases that match TRBD1. CDR3 size: 15 residues. CDR1 and CDR2 from the germline V gene are SGHDN and FVKESK. Trimming removed 4 bases from V and 5 bases from J; junction bases left unmatched: 10. The CDR3 nucleotides are TGTGCCAGCAGCCGAAAGGGACAGCCAAGGGAGACCCAGTACTTC. Encoded protein: CASSRKGQPRETQYF. The full variable domain, completed using reference TRBV14 and TRBJ2-5, is EAGVTQFPSHSVIEKGQTVTLRCDPISGHDNLYWYRRVMGKEIKFLLHFVKESKQDESGMPNNRFLAERTGGTYSTLKVQPAELEDSGVYFCASSRKGQPRETQYFGPGTRLLVL.

This clone was counted only a few times. This chain connects TRBV9 to TRBJ2-1; TRBD1 matches 8 bases. This CDR3 has 14 residues. Germline CDR1 reads SGDLS; CDR2 reads YYNGEE. The V gene end was trimmed by 4 bases and the J gene end by 8 bases; junction bases not matched to a gene: 8. The CDR3 loop is CASSRDRMEDEQFF. DNA for the CDR3: TGTGCCAGCAGCAGGGACAGGATGGAGGATGAGCAGTTCTTC.

The V gene is TRBV11-3, the J gene TRBJ1-1, with 10 bases identical to TRBD1. V lost 5 bases, J lost 4 bases, and 10 bases stayed unmatched. From germline, CDR1 is SGHNT and CDR2 YENEEA. The CDR3 spans 16 residues. The CDR3 DNA sequence: TGTGCCAGCAGCGCCAGGACAGGGGGTGGAAGCACTGAAGCTTTCTTT. As protein: CASSARTGGGSTEAFF.

A few counts support this clone. The genes are TRBV27 and TRBJ1-1; no clear D. From germline, CDR1 is MNHEY and CDR2 SMNVEV (reference sequence). With 4 bases removed from V and 1 base from J, the gap between germline ends came to 7 bases. The CDR3 is 13 amino acids. CDR3 nucleotides: TGTGCCAGCAGTTACACCCAGAACACTGAAGCTTTCTTT. Translated, it gives CASSYTQNTEAFF.

This chain uses TRBV12-5 with TRBJ2-3; 9 bases are shared with TRBD2. Looked up from germline, CDR1 is LGHNT and CDR2 is FRNRAP. This CDR3 spans 17 amino acids. J lost 0 bases, V lost 5 bases, and 9 bases had no gene match. The CDR3 loop is CASGPAGGPSSTDTQYF. In nucleotides, the CDR3 is TGTGCTAGTGGTCCGGCGGGAGGGCCGTCGAGCACAGATACGCAGTATTTT.

The V gene is TRBV6-5, the J gene TRBJ1-3, with unresolved D. The germline V and J ends were trimmed by 10 bases and 0 bases, with 7 bases remaining between them. Germline V CDR1 and CDR2: MNHEY, SVGAGI. This CDR3 region has 12 residues. CDR3 loop: CATGSSGNTIYF. The CDR3 DNA reads as TGTGCCACCGGTAGCTCTGGAAACACCATATATTTT.

The gene calls are TRBV28 and TRBJ2-5, with unresolved D. The germline gives CDR1 MDHEN, CDR2 SYDVKM. This CDR3 has 11 amino acids. V lost 6 bases and J lost 4, with 6 bases in between. The CDR3 is CASRGIETQYF. The CDR3 DNA follows: TGTGCCAGCAGAGGGATAGAGACCCAGTACTTC.

This clone was detected once. The chain has TRBV5-4 and TRBJ2-5; 10 bases fit TRBD2. The CDR3 has 18 amino acids. With 0 bases clipped from V and 1 base from J, the junction kept 9 bases outside the gene matches. The germline V gene encodes CDR1 SGHNT and CDR2 YYREEE (reference sequence). CDR3 sequence reads: CASSLDSGLADLQETQYF. The CDR3, as DNA: TGTGCCAGCAGCTTGGATTCCGGACTAGCGGACCTCCAAGAGACCCAGTACTTC. Together with reference TRBV5-4 and TRBJ2-5, the CDR3 gives the full variable domain: ETGVTQSPTHLIKTRGQQVTLRCSSQSGHNTVSWYQQALGQGPQFIFQYYREEENGRGNFPPRFSGLQFPNYSSELNVNALELDDSALYLCASSLDSGLADLQETQYFGPGTRLLVL.

This chain uses TRBV6-6 with TRBJ2-7; D gene ambiguous. V was shortened by 3 bases and J by 6 bases, with 15 bases between the two germline ends. The CDR3 covers 14 residues. Germline CDR1 and CDR2: MNHNY and SVGAGI (reference sequence). The CDR3 protein is CASSYGAWVGEQYF. CDR3 in DNA: TGTGCCAGCAGTTATGGCGCCTGGGTAGGCGAGCAGTACTTC.